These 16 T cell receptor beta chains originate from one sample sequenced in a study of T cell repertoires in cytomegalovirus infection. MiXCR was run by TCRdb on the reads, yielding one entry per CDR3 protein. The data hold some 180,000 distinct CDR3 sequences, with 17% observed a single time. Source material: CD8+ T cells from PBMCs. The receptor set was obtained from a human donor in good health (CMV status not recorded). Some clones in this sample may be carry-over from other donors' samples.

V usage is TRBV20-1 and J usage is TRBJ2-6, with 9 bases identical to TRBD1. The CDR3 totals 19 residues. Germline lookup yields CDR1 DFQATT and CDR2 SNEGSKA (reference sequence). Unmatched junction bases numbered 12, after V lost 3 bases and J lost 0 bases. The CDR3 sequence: CSARGVWDRENSGANVLTF. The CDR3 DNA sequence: TGCAGTGCTAGGGGGGTGTGGGACAGGGAAAACTCTGGGGCCAACGTCCTGACTTTC.

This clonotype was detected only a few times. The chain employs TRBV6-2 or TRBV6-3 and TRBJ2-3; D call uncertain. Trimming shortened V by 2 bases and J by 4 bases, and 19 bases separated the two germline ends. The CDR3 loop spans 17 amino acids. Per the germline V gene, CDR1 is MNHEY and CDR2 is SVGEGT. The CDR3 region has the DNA TGTGCCAGCAGTTACACTCCCCAGAGAAGCCAAGCAGATACGCAGTATTTT. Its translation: CASSYTPQRSQADTQYF.

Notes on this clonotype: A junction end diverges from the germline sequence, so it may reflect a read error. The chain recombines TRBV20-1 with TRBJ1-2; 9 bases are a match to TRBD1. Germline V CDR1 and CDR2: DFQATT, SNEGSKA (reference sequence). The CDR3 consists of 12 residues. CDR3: CSASAPGQGLKF. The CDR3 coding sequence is TGCAGTGCTAGCGCACCGGGACAGGGTCTTAAGTTC.

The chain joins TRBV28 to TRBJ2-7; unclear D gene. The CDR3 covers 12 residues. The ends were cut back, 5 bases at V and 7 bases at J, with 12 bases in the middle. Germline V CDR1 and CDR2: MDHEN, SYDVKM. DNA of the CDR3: TGTGCCAGCAGTCTGATTGCGCAAGAGCAGTACTTC. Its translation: CASSLIAQEQYF.

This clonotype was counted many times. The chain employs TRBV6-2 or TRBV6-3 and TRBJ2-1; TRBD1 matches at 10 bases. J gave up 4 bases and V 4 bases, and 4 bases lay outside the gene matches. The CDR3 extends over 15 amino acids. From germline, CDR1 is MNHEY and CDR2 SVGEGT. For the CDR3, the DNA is TGTGCCAGCAGTTCGACAGGGGGCCTTTACAATGAGCAGTTCTTC. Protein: CASSSTGGLYNEQFF.

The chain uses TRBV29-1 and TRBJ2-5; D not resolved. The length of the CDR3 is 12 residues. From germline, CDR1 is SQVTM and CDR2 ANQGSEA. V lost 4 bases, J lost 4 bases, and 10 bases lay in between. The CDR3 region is CSVVRPGETQYF. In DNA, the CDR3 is TGCAGCGTTGTTAGACCCGGAGAGACCCAGTACTTC.

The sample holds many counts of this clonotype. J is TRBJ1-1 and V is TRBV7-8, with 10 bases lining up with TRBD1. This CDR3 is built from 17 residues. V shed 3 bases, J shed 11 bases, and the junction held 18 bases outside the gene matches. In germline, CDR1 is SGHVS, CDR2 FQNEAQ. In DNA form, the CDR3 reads TGTGCCAGCAGCTTTACGACAGGGGGCGAATCGAGGAACGGGGCTTTCTTT. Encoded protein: CASSFTTGGESRNGAFF.

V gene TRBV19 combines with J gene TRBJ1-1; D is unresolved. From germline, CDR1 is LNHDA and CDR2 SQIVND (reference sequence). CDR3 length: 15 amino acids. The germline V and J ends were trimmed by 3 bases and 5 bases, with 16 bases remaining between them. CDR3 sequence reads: CASSILQGRWTEAFF. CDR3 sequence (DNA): TGTGCCAGTAGTATTTTACAAGGAAGGTGGACTGAAGCTTTCTTT.

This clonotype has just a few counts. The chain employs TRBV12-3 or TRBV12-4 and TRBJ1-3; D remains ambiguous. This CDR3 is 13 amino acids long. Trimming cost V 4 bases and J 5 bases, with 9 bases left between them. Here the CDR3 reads CASSSDLRNTIYF. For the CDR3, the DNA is TGTGCCAGCAGTTCGGATCTTCGAAACACCATATATTTT.

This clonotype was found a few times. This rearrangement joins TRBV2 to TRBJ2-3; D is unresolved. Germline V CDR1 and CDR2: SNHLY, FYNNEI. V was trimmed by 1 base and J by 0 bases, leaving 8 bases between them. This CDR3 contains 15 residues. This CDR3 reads CASSEGSSSTDTQYF. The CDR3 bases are TGTGCCAGCAGTGAAGGAAGTTCTAGCACAGATACGCAGTATTTT.

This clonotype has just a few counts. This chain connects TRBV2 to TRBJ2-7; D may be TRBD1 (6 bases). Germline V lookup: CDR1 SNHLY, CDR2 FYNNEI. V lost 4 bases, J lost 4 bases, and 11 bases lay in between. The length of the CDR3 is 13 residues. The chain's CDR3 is CASSGFTGYEQYF. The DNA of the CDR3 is TGTGCCAGCAGTGGCTTTACAGGGTACGAGCAGTACTTC.

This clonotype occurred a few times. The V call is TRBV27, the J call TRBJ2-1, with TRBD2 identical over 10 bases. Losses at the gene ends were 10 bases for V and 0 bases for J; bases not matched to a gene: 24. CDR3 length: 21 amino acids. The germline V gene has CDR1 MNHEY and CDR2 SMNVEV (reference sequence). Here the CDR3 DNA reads TGTGCCACAGTTCAACTAGCGGGGACTAACCAATTCTTGAGCTCCTACAATGAGCAGTTCTTC. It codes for CATVQLAGTNQFLSSYNEQFF.

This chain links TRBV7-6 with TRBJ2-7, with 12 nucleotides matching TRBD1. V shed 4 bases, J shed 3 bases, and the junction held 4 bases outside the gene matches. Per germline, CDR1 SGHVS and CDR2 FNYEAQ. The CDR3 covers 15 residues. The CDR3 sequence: CASSSGTGGYYEQYF. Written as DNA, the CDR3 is TGTGCCAGCAGCTCCGGGACAGGGGGCTACTACGAGCAGTACTTC.

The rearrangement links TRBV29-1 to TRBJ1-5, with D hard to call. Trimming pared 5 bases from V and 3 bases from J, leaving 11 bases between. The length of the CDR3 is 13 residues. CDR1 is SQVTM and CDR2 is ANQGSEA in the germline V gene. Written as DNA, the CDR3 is TGCAGCGTTTCTCCGGGGTACAATCAGCCCCAGCATTTT. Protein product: CSVSPGYNQPQHF.

The CDR3, as DNA: TGTGCCAGCAGCATCGGACAGGGAAATCAGCCCCAGCATTTT. Translation gives CASSIGQGNQPQHF. The chain combines TRBV11-2 with TRBJ1-5, with 8 bases lining up with TRBD1. CDR3 length: 14 amino acids. Germline values: CDR1 SGHAT, CDR2 FQNNGV. Trimming at V came to 5 bases and at J to 4 bases, leaving 4 bases not matched to a gene.

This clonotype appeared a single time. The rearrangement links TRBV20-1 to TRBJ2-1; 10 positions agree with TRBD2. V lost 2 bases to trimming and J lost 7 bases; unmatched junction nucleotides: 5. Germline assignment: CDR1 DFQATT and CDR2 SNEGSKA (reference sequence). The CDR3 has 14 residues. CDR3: CSARLAGAPNEQFF. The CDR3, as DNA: TGCAGTGCTAGACTAGCGGGGGCCCCAAATGAGCAGTTCTTC.